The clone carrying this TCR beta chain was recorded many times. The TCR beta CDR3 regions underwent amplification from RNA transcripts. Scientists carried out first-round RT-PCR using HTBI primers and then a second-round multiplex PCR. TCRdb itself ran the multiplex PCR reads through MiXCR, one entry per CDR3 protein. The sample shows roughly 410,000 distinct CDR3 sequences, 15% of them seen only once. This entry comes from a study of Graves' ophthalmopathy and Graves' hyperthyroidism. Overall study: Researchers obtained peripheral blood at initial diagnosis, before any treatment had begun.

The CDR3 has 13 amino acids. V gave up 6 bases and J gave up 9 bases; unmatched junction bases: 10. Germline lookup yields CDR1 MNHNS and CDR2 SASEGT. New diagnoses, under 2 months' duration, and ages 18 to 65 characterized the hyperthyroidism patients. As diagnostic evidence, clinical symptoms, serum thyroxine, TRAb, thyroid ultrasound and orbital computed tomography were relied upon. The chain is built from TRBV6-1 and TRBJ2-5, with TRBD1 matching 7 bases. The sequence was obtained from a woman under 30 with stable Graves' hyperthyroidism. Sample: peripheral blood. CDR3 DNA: TGTGCCAGCAGGCCGGGACAGTTTACGGCCCAGTACTTC. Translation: CASRPGQFTAQYF.